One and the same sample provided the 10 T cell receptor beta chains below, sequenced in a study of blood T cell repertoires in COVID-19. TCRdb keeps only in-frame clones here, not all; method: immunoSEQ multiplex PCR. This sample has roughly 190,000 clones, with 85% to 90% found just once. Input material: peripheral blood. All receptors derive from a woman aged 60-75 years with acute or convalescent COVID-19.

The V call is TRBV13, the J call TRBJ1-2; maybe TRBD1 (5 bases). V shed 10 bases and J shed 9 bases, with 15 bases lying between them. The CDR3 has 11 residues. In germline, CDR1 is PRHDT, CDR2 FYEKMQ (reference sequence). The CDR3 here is CAILLGESYTF. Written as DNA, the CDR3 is TGTGCCATCCTTTTAGGGGAAAGCTACACCTTC.

The chain's CDR3 is CASSPGEGVGTEAFF. Written as DNA, the CDR3 is TGTGCCAGCAGCCCGGGTGAAGGGGTCGGCACTGAAGCTTTCTTT. V usage is TRBV7-3 and J usage is TRBJ1-1, with D possibly being TRBD1 (5 bases). The germline gives CDR1 SGHTA, CDR2 FQGTGA. V shed 5 bases and J shed 4 bases, with 17 bases lying between them. The CDR3 contains 15 residues. Based on the CDR3 plus reference TRBV7-3 and TRBJ1-1, the full variable domain is GAGVSQTPSNKVTEKGKYVELRCDPISGHTALYWYRQSLGQGPEFLIYFQGTGAADDSGLPNDRFFAVRPEGSVSTLKIQRTERGDSAVYLCASSPGEGVGTEAFFGQGTRLTVV.

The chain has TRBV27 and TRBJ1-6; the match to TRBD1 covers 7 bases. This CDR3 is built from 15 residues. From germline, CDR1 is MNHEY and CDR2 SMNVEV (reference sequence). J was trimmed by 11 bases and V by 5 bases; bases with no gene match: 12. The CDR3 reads CASSVGQALGAPLHF. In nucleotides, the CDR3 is TGTGCCAGCAGTGTCGGACAGGCCCTAGGGGCACCCCTCCACTTT.

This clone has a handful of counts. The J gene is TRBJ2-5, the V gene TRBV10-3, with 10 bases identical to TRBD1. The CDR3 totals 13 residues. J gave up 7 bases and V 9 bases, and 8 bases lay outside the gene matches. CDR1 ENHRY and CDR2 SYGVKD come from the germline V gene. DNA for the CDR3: TGTGCCATAGGGACAGGGGATGATAGGACCCAGTACTTC. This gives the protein CAIGTGDDRTQYF.

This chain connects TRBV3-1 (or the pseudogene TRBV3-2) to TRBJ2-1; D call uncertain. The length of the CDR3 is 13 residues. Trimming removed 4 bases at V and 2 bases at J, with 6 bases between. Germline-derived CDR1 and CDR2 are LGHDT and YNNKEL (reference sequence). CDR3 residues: CASSRATYNEQFF. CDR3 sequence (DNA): TGTGCCAGCAGCCGGGCTACCTACAATGAGCAGTTCTTC.

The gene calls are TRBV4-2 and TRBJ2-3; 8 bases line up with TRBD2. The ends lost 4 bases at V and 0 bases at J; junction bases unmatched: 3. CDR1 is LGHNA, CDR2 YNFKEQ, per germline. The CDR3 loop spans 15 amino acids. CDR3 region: CASSLIAGSTDTQYF. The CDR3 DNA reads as TGTGCCAGCAGCCTGATAGCGGGAAGCACAGATACGCAGTATTTT.

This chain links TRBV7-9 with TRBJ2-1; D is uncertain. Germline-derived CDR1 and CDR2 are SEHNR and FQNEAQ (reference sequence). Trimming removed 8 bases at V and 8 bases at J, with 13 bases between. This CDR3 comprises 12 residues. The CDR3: CASSASGHEQFF. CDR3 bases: TGTGCCAGCTCTGCCAGTGGCCATGAGCAGTTCTTC.

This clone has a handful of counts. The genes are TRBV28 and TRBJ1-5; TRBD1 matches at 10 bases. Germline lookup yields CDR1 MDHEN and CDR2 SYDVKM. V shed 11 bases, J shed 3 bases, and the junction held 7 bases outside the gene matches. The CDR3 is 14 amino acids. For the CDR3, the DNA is TGTGCCTCCAGGACAGGGGGTGACAATCAGCCCCAGCATTTT. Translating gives CASRTGGDNQPQHF.

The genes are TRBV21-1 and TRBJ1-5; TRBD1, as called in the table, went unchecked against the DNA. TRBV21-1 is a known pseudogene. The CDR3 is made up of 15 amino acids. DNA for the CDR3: TGTGCCAGCAGCAAGACAGACGATAGCAATCAGCCCCAGCATTTT. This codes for CASSKTDDSNQPQHF.

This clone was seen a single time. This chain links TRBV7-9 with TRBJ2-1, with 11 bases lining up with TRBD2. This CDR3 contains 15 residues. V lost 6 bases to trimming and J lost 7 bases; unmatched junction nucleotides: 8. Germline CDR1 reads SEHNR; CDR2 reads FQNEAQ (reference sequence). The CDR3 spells CASSDSGRANNEQFF. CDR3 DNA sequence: TGTGCCAGCAGTGATAGCGGGAGGGCCAATAATGAGCAGTTCTTC.